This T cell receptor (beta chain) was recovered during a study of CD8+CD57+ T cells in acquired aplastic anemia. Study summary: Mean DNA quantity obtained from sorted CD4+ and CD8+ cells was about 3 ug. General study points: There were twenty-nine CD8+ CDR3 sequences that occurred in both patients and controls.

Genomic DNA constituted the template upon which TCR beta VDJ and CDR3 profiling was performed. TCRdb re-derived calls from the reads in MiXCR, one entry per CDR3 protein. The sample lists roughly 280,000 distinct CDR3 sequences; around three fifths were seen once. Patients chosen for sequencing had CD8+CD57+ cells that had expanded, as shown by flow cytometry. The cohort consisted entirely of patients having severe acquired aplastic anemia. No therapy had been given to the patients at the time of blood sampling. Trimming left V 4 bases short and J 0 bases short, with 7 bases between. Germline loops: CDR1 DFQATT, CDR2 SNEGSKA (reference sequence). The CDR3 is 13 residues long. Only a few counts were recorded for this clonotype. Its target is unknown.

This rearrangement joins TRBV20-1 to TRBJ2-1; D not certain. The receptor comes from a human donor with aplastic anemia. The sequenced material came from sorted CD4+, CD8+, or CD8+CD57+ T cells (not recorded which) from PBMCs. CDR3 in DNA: TGCAGTGCTAATGTGGCCTCCTACAATGAGCAGTTCTTC. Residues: CSANVASYNEQFF.